This T cell receptor beta chain was identified in a study of blood T cell repertoires in COVID-19. Study information: The United States, Italy and Spain provided the acute and convalescent COVID-19 samples. T cells, B-cell-depleted T cells, or PBMCs supplied cDNA or gDNA.

As handled by the study authors: Using reference gene primer amplification, nucleated cell counts were estimated. Here immunoSEQ multiplex PCR was the method, and the copy in TCRdb shows in-frame clones only, minus some. The DNA was the basis for D and trimming; V, J and clone size are from that table. This table has 150,000 to 200,000 clones, about 85% appearing once. V dropped 2 bases and J dropped 8; count of bases not matched to a gene: 9. The germline gives CDR1 KGHSH, CDR2 LQKENI. This CDR3 is built from 15 residues. The source material was peripheral blood. This clonotype originated in an elderly woman with acute or convalescent COVID-19. The chain has TRBV18 and TRBJ2-4; 7 bases match TRBD2. The CDR3 DNA is TGTGCCAGCTCACCAATGTCCAGCGGGATAGACATTCAGTACTTC. It translates to CASSPMSSGIDIQYF.